One sample yielded the 19 T cell receptor beta chains listed below, sequenced in a study of TIL therapy for anti-PD-1-resistant metastatic lung cancer. This was the immunoSEQ v3 assay. Sequencing was performed with immunoSEQ multiplex PCR; in TCRdb, only in-frame clones are kept and a portion is missing. The sample shows tens of thousands of clones, roughly 84% of them seen only once. The time point is: pre-treatment sample, taken before nivolumab and TIL therapy. Source: blood, taken at baseline. The receptors were gathered from a person aged 25-80 years with non-small cell lung cancer.

The rearrangement links TRBV5-1 to TRBJ2-1, with a possible D match to TRBD2 (5 bases). In germline, CDR1 is SGHRS, CDR2 YFSETQ. V dropped 0 bases and J dropped 0 bases, with 7 bases sitting between them. CDR3 size: 15 residues. For the CDR3, the DNA is TGCGCCAGCAGCTTGGAAGGGAGCTCCTACAATGAGCAGTTCTTC. The encoded protein is CASSLEGSSYNEQFF.

J is TRBJ1-2 and V is TRBV3-1 (or the pseudogene TRBV3-2); D remains ambiguous. The CDR3 runs to 15 residues. Germline assignment: CDR1 LGHDT and CDR2 YNNKEL (reference sequence). Trimming left V 1 base short and J 2 bases short, with 11 bases between. Here the CDR3 DNA reads TGTGCCAGCAGCCAAGGGTCCCTGGCCAACTATGGCTACACCTTC. Amino acids: CASSQGSLANYGYTF.

V usage is TRBV15 and J usage is TRBJ1-1; 7 nucleotides agree with TRBD1. This CDR3 has 16 residues. Germline lookup yields CDR1 LNHNV and CDR2 YYDKDF (reference sequence). With 4 bases clipped from V and 10 bases from J, the junction kept 18 bases outside the gene matches. The CDR3 is CATSTQGTDQLRGAFF. In DNA form, the CDR3 reads TGTGCCACCAGCACCCAAGGGACAGATCAACTTCGTGGAGCTTTCTTT.

This clone has a single count. The DNA for the CDR3 is TGTGCCAGCAGCTTGCTCGGGATGAACACTGAAGCTTTCTTT. It yields the protein CASSLLGMNTEAFF. This chain joins TRBV5-6 and TRBJ1-1; D remains unclear. Germline lookup yields CDR1 SGHDT and CDR2 YYEEEE. This CDR3 contains 14 residues. Trimming shortened V by 1 base and J by 0 bases, and 7 bases separated the two germline ends.

The V call is TRBV4-2, the J call TRBJ2-7, with 9 bases aligning to TRBD1. The length of the CDR3 is 15 residues. The germline CDR1 and CDR2 sequences are LGHNA and YNFKEQ. V dropped 2 bases and J dropped 0; count of bases not matched to a gene: 2. CDR3 nucleotides: TGTGCCAGCAGCCAATCACAGGGGGCCTCCTACGAGCAGTACTTC. This codes for CASSQSQGASYEQYF.

This chain links TRBV11-3 with TRBJ1-1; D is ambiguous. Germline V CDR1 and CDR2: SGHNT, YENEEA. V shed 4 bases and J shed 11 bases, with 14 bases lying between them. This CDR3 is 12 amino acids long. The CDR3 region is CASSSQGPGAFF. The DNA for the CDR3 is TGTGCCAGCAGCTCGCAAGGCCCGGGGGCTTTCTTT.

This clone was seen only once. The genes are TRBV6-1 and TRBJ1-1; D gene uncertain. V was cut by 2 bases and J by 0 bases, with 7 bases left in between. Germline values: CDR1 MNHNS, CDR2 SASEGT. The CDR3 contains 14 residues. The CDR3 loop is CASSETRMNTEAFF. CDR3 DNA sequence: TGTGCCAGCAGTGAAACAAGAATGAACACTGAAGCTTTCTTT.

The chain carries TRBV18 and TRBJ2-7; possibly TRBD1 for D (6 bases). The ends were cut back, 1 base at V and 2 bases at J, with 12 bases in the middle. The CDR3 extends over 15 amino acids. Per the germline V gene, CDR1 is KGHSH and CDR2 is LQKENI. The CDR3 spells CASSPLGGRTYEQYF. DNA for the CDR3: TGTGCCAGCTCACCACTAGGGGGAAGGACCTACGAGCAGTACTTC.

The table lists this clone with a few counts. The chain has TRBV18 and TRBJ2-7; 8 positions match TRBD2. The germline gives CDR1 KGHSH, CDR2 LQKENI. The trim removed 3 bases at V and 0 bases at J, leaving 4 bases unmatched. CDR3 size: 15 residues. CDR3 nucleotides: TGTGCCAGCTCACCGAGGCTAGCGGGCTCCTACGAGCAGTACTTC. This translates into CASSPRLAGSYEQYF.

This chain connects TRBV20-1 to TRBJ1-1; D not certain. CDR1 and CDR2 (germline): DFQATT, SNEGSKA (reference sequence). This CDR3 region has 10 residues. The CDR3 region has the DNA TGCAGCGTCGTTGTGGGGGAAGCTTTCTTT. Encoded protein: CSVVVGEAFF.

CDR3 in DNA: TGTGCCAGCAGGAGGGATAGCAATCAGCCCCAGCATTTT. Its protein product is CASRRDSNQPQHF. This sequence joins TRBV6-5 and TRBJ1-5; D uncertain. V gave up 6 bases and J gave up 0 bases, with 6 bases separating them. CDR1 and CDR2 from the germline V gene are MNHEY and SVGAGI. The CDR3 sequence is 13 residues long.

The V gene is TRBV12-3 or TRBV12-4, the J gene TRBJ2-7; D might be TRBD2 (6 bases). Trimming stripped 8 bases from V and 4 bases from J, with 12 bases between. The CDR3 sequence is 12 residues long. CDR3 sequence reads: CASGRFLYEQYF. The CDR3 coding sequence is TGTGCCAGCGGGAGGTTTCTTTACGAGCAGTACTTC.

V is TRBV19 and J is TRBJ2-1; TRBD2 agrees at 15 bases. Germline trimming cut 5 bases from V and 8 bases from J; bases unmatched to any gene: 7. CDR3 length: 16 residues. The germline V gene has CDR1 LNHDA and CDR2 SQIVND (reference sequence). The CDR3 DNA is TGTGCCAGTAGTCCCGGACTAGCGGGGGGGAAGGATGAGCAGTTCTTC. Its protein product is CASSPGLAGGKDEQFF.

DNA of the CDR3: TGTGCCAGCACCACCACCCAAGATACGCAGTATTTT. Its protein product is CASTTTQDTQYF. The chain combines TRBV28 with TRBJ2-3; the D is unclear. Germline V lookup: CDR1 MDHEN, CDR2 SYDVKM. Trimming took 7 bases from V and 5 from J, leaving 10 bases between them. The CDR3 is made up of 12 amino acids.

The chain is built from TRBV7-6 and TRBJ1-3, with D unclear. The CDR3 sequence is 16 residues long. V was pared by 4 bases and J by 2 bases, with 15 bases between. Germline lookup yields CDR1 SGHVS and CDR2 FNYEAQ. CDR3 sequence: CASSSLDGSAGNTIYF. The CDR3, as DNA: TGTGCCAGCAGCTCGTTGGACGGATCGGCTGGAAACACCATATATTTT.

The chain links TRBV18 to TRBJ1-4; 8 nucleotides line up with TRBD1. The CDR3 runs 21 residues. CDR1 and CDR2 (germline): KGHSH, LQKENI. V lost 1 base and J lost 3; bases outside the gene matches: 19. The CDR3 protein is CASSPRPTGDLTPVANEKLFF. CDR3 bases: TGTGCCAGCTCACCACGGCCGACAGGGGACCTGACCCCAGTGGCTAATGAAAAACTGTTTTTT. Full variable domain (outside the CDR3, taken from reference TRBV18 and TRBJ1-4): NAGVMQNPRHLVRRRGQEARLRCSPMKGHSHVYWYRQLPEEGLKFMVYLQKENIIDESGMPKERFSAEFPKEGPSILRIQQVVRGDSAAYFCASSPRPTGDLTPVANEKLFFGSGTQLSVL.

This clone was picked up one time. The rearrangement uses TRBV7-9 and TRBJ1-4, with D possibly matching TRBD1 (5 bases). V lost 3 bases and J lost 1, with 6 bases in between. Germline V gives CDR1 SEHNR, CDR2 FQNEAQ (reference sequence). The CDR3 contains 14 residues. The CDR3 DNA reads TGTGCCAGCAGCTTTGGGGGAACTAATGAAAAACTGTTTTTT. Residues: CASSFGGTNEKLFF.

This chain links TRBV3-1 (or the pseudogene TRBV3-2) with TRBJ2-1, with D uncertain. The CDR3 has 12 amino acids. V gave up 1 base and J gave up 10 bases, with 8 bases separating them. The germline V gene has CDR1 LGHDT and CDR2 YNNKEL (reference sequence). CDR3 residues: CASSQVQLEQFF. CDR3 bases: TGTGCCAGCAGCCAAGTGCAGCTGGAGCAGTTCTTC.

The chain combines TRBV5-1 with TRBJ2-7, with 9 nucleotides matching TRBD1. Trimming at V came to 4 bases and at J to 4 bases, leaving 6 bases not matched to a gene. Germline assignment: CDR1 SGHRS and CDR2 YFSETQ. This CDR3 is built from 14 residues. DNA for the CDR3: TGCGCCAGCAGCGGACCGGGACAGGGATACGAGCAGTACTTC. It is translated as CASSGPGQGYEQYF.